These 3 T cell receptor beta chains came from one sample sequenced in a study of Ad26.COV2.S vaccination and SARS-CoV-2 variants. Sample treatment: about 20 received Ad26.COV2.S at low or high dose, single or two shots; roughly five received placebo; per-sample allocation not given. Collection of the samples took place on day 63 after the first injection of vaccine or placebo. The data were produced by immunoSEQ multiplex PCR, yet TCRdb's version contains in-frame clones alone and is incomplete. The sample lists roughly 380,000 clones, approximately 84% occurring once. Source: peripheral blood, taken in a trial of Ad26.COV2.S vaccine versus placebo. All receptors derive from a person aged 18-65 years who received the Ad26.COV2.S COVID-19 vaccine or a placebo.

The DNA for the CDR3 is TGTGCCAGCAGCGTAGGGTGGGGGGTTAGCGGACTGAAGGGAGAGACCCAGTACTTC. Amino acids: CASSVGWGVSGLKGETQYF. This chain joins TRBV9 and TRBJ2-5; D perhaps matches TRBD2 (6 bases). CDR3 length equals 19 residues. Germline V gene data show CDR1 as SGDLS and CDR2 as YYNGEE. Trimming cost V 0 bases and J 4 bases, with 25 bases left between them.

The J gene is TRBJ2-3, the V gene TRBV6-2 or TRBV6-3, with 8 nucleotides matching TRBD2. Unmatched junction bases numbered 11, after V lost 5 bases and J lost 1 base. The CDR3 runs to 17 residues. CDR1 MNHEY and CDR2 SVGEGT come from the germline V gene. For the CDR3, the DNA is TGTGCCAGCAGTAACCCCGAAGCGGGAGCGGGCACAGATACGCAGTATTTT. The encoded protein is CASSNPEAGAGTDTQYF.

The chain employs TRBV5-4 and TRBJ1-2; no clear D gene. The CDR3 spans 12 residues. The V gene lost 0 bases and the J gene lost 10 bases, with 10 bases spanning the gap. In germline, CDR1 is SGHNT, CDR2 YYREEE (reference sequence). CDR3 amino acids: CASSLAFGDYTF. The CDR3 bases are TGTGCCAGCAGCTTGGCCTTCGGGGACTACACCTTC.